This is a list of T cell receptor beta chains from one sample in a study of T cell clonotyping in hematopoietic cell transplantation. The data were produced by immunoSEQ multiplex PCR, yet TCRdb's version contains in-frame clones alone and is incomplete. The table lists tens of thousands of clones, more than 65% of them singletons. The source material was peripheral blood mononuclear cells, sampled before stem cell transplant. The receptors stem from a woman aged 55-69 years with acute myeloid leukemia. Some clones in this sample may be carry-over from other donors' samples. The CDR3 runs from the conserved cysteine through the conserved F or W. D genes are given only for firm matches. The size entry is marked missing in some rows and otherwise reads once, few, many or a size class.

TRBJ2-3 TRBD2 . TRBV2 TGTGCCAGCAACGTTGCGGGAGATGTAGATACGCAGTATTTT CASNVAGDVDTQYF
TRBJ2-5 . . TRBV5-1 TGCGCCAGCAGCAGGGCAGAACCCCAAGAGACCCAGTACTTC CASSRAEPQETQYF
TRBJ2-7 . . TRBV7-8 TGTGCCAGCAGCTTCAGGGCCGACTCTCCCCTCTACTACGAGCAGTACTTC CASSFRADSPLYYEQYF
TRBJ2-7 . few TRBV19 TGTGCCAGTAGCCAGGGGCAAGAGCAGTACTTC CASSQGQEQYF
TRBJ1-2 . . TRBV5-4 TGTGCCAGCATCCCCTATCCCCGCGACCACTATGGCTACACCTTC CASIPYPRDHYGYTF
TRBJ1-1 . medium-sized TRBV5-1 TGCGCCAGCAGCCTATCCCCCTCGAACACTGAAGCTTTCTTT CASSLSPSNTEAFF
TRBJ1-2 . . TRBV4-1 TGCGCCAGCAGCCAAGGGTTCGGGGGATTCCATGGCTACACCTTC CASSQGFGGFHGYTF
TRBJ1-1 . . TRBV4-1 TGCGCCAGCAGCCCACGTATGGACACTGAAGCTTTCTTT CASSPRMDTEAFF
TRBJ2-1 . . TRBV11-3 TGTGCCAGCAGCGGCGTCCGGGGTTCGAATGAGCAGTTCTTC CASSGVRGSNEQFF
TRBJ1-2 . few TRBV10-2 TGCGCCAGCAGTGAGTCCCGGGCGGCGGGCTACACCTTC CASSESRAAGYTF
TRBJ1-2 . medium-sized TRBV19 TGTGCCAGTAGTTCCCCGACGAGGGACTATGGCTACACCTTC CASSSPTRDYGYTF
TRBJ1-2 TRBD1 . TRBV5-6 TGTGCCAGCAGTCTGGCAGGGGGGCGGGGCTACACCTTC CASSLAGGRGYTF
TRBJ2-2 . few TRBV9 TGTGCCAGCAGCCTTTACGGGGAGCTGTTTTTT CASSLYGELFF
TRBJ1-6 . few TRBV14 TGTGCCAGGAGCCCCCCACGCGTTCGGAATTCACCCCTCCACTTT CARSPPRVRNSPLHF
TRBJ2-3 TRBD1 . TRBV5-1 TGCGCCAGCAGCCGGACAGGGATAAGCACAGATACGCAGTATTTT CASSRTGISTDTQYF
TRBJ2-7 . . TRBV19 TGTGCCAGTAGTATTCTCCTGGGCGAAGGGTCCTACGAGCAGTACTTC CASSILLGEGSYEQYF
TRBJ2-6 TRBD2 once TRBV7-9 TGTGCCAGCAGAGTTAGCGGGGGCCCGGTCTCTGGGGCCAACGTCCTGACTTTC CASRVSGGPVSGANVLTF
TRBJ1-4 . few TRBV7-2 TGTGCCAGCAGCCCTAGGTTTGCAACTAATGAAAAACTGTTTTTT CASSPRFATNEKLFF
TRBJ2-5 TRBD2 . TRBV5-1 TGCGCCAGCCACGGGACTAGCGGTCAAGAGACCCAGTACTTC CASHGTSGQETQYF
TRBJ2-1 TRBD2 once TRBV27 TGTGCCAGCAGTCTCTCTAGCGGGAGGCTTAATGAGCAGTTCTTC CASSLSSGRLNEQFF
TRBJ2-7 . . TRBV5-1 TGCGCCAGCAGCTTCGGGACTTGGGCGGACGAGCAGTACTTC CASSFGTWADEQYF
TRBJ2-7 . . TRBV29-1 TGCAGCGTTACTAATAGGGGTGGCTACGAGCAGTACTTC CSVTNRGGYEQYF
TRBJ1-2 . once TRBV7-8 TGTGCCAGCAGCTTAGAGAGCTTGGTCGGGTATGGCTACACCTTC CASSLESLVGYGYTF
TRBJ2-7 . . TRBV7-2 TGTGCCAGCAGCGAACCGGGACATTCGTCCTCCTACGAGCAGTACTTC CASSEPGHSSSYEQYF
TRBJ1-2 . . TRBV20-1 TGCAGCTCCAACATTGGCTACACCTTC CSSNIGYTF
TRBJ1-1 . . TRBV6-6 TGTGCCAGCAGTTACCCCCCCGTGAACACTGAAGCTTTCTTT CASSYPPVNTEAFF
TRBJ1-5 . . TRBV5-4 TGTGCCAGCAGCTTGGTGGGACAATCTCTTTGCTATAGCAATCAGCCCCAGCATTTT CASSLVGQSLCYSNQPQHF
TRBJ2-5 . once TRBV29-1 TGCAGCGTTGAAGGGCGGACTGTAGAGACCCAGTACTTC CSVEGRTVETQYF
TRBJ2-7 . . TRBV19 TGTGCCAGTAGTATATCATTTTTGGGCGAGCAGTACTTC CASSISFLGEQYF
TRBJ1-2 TRBD1 . TRBV5-1 TGCGCCAGCAGCTCCGACAGGGGGCAAGGTTATGGCTACACCTTC CASSSDRGQGYGYTF
TRBJ2-1 TRBD2 . TRBV6-4 TGTGCCAGCAGCCCGGGGGGGAGGGATTACAATGAGCAGTTCTTC CASSPGGRDYNEQFF
TRBJ2-3 TRBD2 once TRBV19 TGTGCCAGTAGTTCCCCCTTTAGCGGGAATGGTACAGATACGCAGTATTTT CASSSPFSGNGTDTQYF
TRBJ2-5 . . TRBV5-1 TGCGCCAGCAGCTTGGTGGTGCCTAACCAAGAGACCCAGTACTTC CASSLVVPNQETQYF
TRBJ2-3 . . TRBV29-1 TGCAGCGTTGGGGGGGGCACAGATACGCAGTATTTT CSVGGGTDTQYF
TRBJ2-5 . . TRBV7-9 TGTGCCAGCAGCTTCACGGGGGATCAGACCCAGTACTTC CASSFTGDQTQYF
TRBJ1-2 TRBD1 . TRBV7-3 TGTGCCAGCAGCTCCCAGACAGGGGGCGCACGTGGCTACACCTTC CASSSQTGGARGYTF
TRBJ1-2 . large TRBV6-4 TGTGCCAGCAGTGACTCCGAGAAAGGAGGCTACACCTTC CASSDSEKGGYTF
TRBJ2-7 . . TRBV19 TGTGCCAGTAGTATTCGCTACAGCGGTGGGTCCGAGCAGTACTTC CASSIRYSGGSEQYF
TRBJ1-5 . . TRBV28 TGTGCCAGCAGTTTAGCCGATCAGCCCCAGCATTTT CASSLADQPQHF
TRBJ1-2 . . TRBV7-3 TGTGCCAGCAGCTTAGCACCAGGCACCCATGACTACACCTTC CASSLAPGTHDYTF
TRBJ2-5 . . TRBV19 TGTGCCAGTATTGGCAGAGGAGAGACCCAGTACTTC CASIGRGETQYF
TRBJ2-7 . . TRBV7-9 TGTGCCAGCCTCACCGCGGGCGGCTACGAGCAGTACTTC CASLTAGGYEQYF
TRBJ1-2 . once TRBV5-4 TGTGCCAGCAGCTCGGGTTCGAACTATGGCTACACCTTC CASSSGSNYGYTF
TRBJ2-6 TRBD1 . TRBV19 TGTGCCAGTAAGGGACAGGGGGCTGGGGCCAACGTCCTGACTTTC CASKGQGAGANVLTF
TRBJ2-4 TRBD1 . TRBV11-3 TGTGCCAGCAGCTTAGTAGAGGGGGCGGCCAAAAACATTCAGTACTTC CASSLVEGAAKNIQYF
TRBJ2-3 . . TRBV10-3 TGTGCCATCAGTGAGTCGCATCTTTTACGGGGGACCCGCACAGATACGCAGTATTTT CAISESHLLRGTRTDTQYF
TRBJ2-7 . . TRBV14 TGTGCCAGCAGCCAAGGGCCGACAGAGCCCTACGAGCAGTACTTC CASSQGPTEPYEQYF
TRBJ1-3 . once TRBV6-6 TGTGCCAGCAGTTTAGGTCCTGGAAACACCATATATTTT CASSLGPGNTIYF
TRBJ2-7 . . TRBV18 TGTGCCAGCTCAGAAGCAAGGGACGGAGCCTACGAGCAGTACTTC CASSEARDGAYEQYF
TRBJ1-2 . . TRBV4-1 TGCGCCAGCAGCCAAGGTCCGTCAGGGAACTATGGCTACACCTTC CASSQGPSGNYGYTF
TRBJ2-3 . . TRBV25-1 TGTGCCAGCAGGTTCACAGATACGCAGTATTTT CASRFTDTQYF
TRBJ1-1 . . TRBV25-1 TGTGCCAGCAGTGGAACAGGGAATCTGAACACTGAAGCTTTCTTT CASSGTGNLNTEAFF
TRBJ1-1 . once TRBV6-4 TGTGCCAGCAGTGACTCCGGACGGAATGAAGCTTTCTTT CASSDSGRNEAFF
TRBJ1-6 TRBD1 . TRBV5-1 TGCGCCAGCAGCTTGGGCGGACAGGGAAATTCACCCCTCCACTTT CASSLGGQGNSPLHF
TRBJ1-3 . . TRBV14 TGTGCCAGCAGCCTGAACTCTGGAAACACCATATATTTT CASSLNSGNTIYF
TRBJ2-7 TRBD1 once TRBV5-6 TGTGCCAGCAGCGAGGGACAGTTCTACGAGCAGTACTTC CASSEGQFYEQYF
TRBJ2-1 TRBD2 . TRBV5-6 TGTGCCAGCAGCTTGAGCAGCGGGAGATCCCCGTTGGGGGGGAATGAGCAGTTCTTC CASSLSSGRSPLGGNEQFF
TRBJ2-3 . . TRBV11-3 TGTGCCAGCAGCGAGGGGGATACGCAGTATTTT CASSEGDTQYF
TRBJ2-6 . . TRBV11-2 TGTGCCAGCAGCTTGATGGTTGGGGCCAACGTCCTGACTTTC CASSLMVGANVLTF